This T cell receptor (beta chain) was recovered during a study of cytomegalovirus exposure and HLA in healthy donors. This clone was seen once. The CDR3 runs 14 residues. V shed 0 bases and J shed 7 bases, with 12 bases lying between them. Looked up from germline, CDR1 is LNHNV and CDR2 is YYDKDF (reference sequence). Amplification used 60 Vbeta primers and 13 Jbeta primers. Some clones are missing from TCRdb's copy, which holds only in-frame ones; the method was immunoSEQ multiplex PCR. The sample consists of under 200,000 clones, around 78% of them appearing once. The specimen sequenced was PBMCs. The rearrangement links TRBV15 to TRBJ1-2; the D gene is possibly TRBD1 (5 bases). The receptor comes from a woman in her 40s in good health and CMV-seronegative. The CDR3, as DNA: TGTGCCACCAGCAGAGATCGGGCGGGGACTGGCTACACCTTC. Protein product: CATSRDRAGTGYTF. Using reference TRBV15 and TRBJ1-2 for the parts outside the CDR3, the full variable domain is DAMVIQNPRYQVTQFGKPVTLSCSQTLNHNVMYWYQQKSSQAPKLLFHYYDKDFNNEADTPDNFQSRRPNTSFCFLDIRSPGLGDTAMYLCATSRDRAGTGYTFGSGTRLTVV.